Detailed here is one TCR beta chain. Study processing details: Scientists estimated how many nucleated cells there were by amplifying reference gene primers. Profiled with immunoSEQ multiplex PCR; TCRdb holds only in-frame clones, not every one. V and J calls and clone size are given by that table; D and trimming were obtained from the DNA. In the table there are 260,000 or so clones, about four fifths of which are singletons. The data stem from a study of blood T cell repertoires in COVID-19. Overall study: COVID-19 samples collected from the United States, Italy and Spain covered acute and convalescent phases. The cDNA or gDNA used as material had been derived from T cells, B-cell-depleted T cells, or PBMCs.

This TCR was recovered from an elderly woman with COVID-19, enrolled during active disease. The sample was peripheral blood.

CDR3 amino acids: CAWREQGTIEAFF. The CDR3 nucleotides are TGTGCCTGGAGAGAGCAGGGAACCATTGAAGCTTTCTTT. The chain uses TRBV30 and TRBJ1-1, with D tentatively TRBD1 (5 bases). The V gene's germline CDR1 is GTSNPN and CDR2 SVGIG (reference sequence). The CDR3 extends over 13 amino acids. Trimming shortened V by 3 bases and J by 7 bases, and 15 bases separated the two germline ends.